This record looks at one T cell receptor beta chain sequence and its context. In the authors' methods: Estimation of nucleated cell counts relied on the amplification of reference gene primers. TCRdb keeps only in-frame clones here, not all; method: immunoSEQ multiplex PCR. V, J and clone size are taken as reported in that table, and D and trimming were inferred from the DNA itself. The sample carries 75,000 to 90,000 clones, roughly 91% recorded once. The ends were cut back, 6 bases at V and 3 bases at J, with 8 bases in the middle. Germline V gene data show CDR1 as SNHLY and CDR2 as FYNNEI. The CDR3 is made up of 12 amino acids. The sample originates from a study of blood T cell repertoires in COVID-19. On the study more broadly: COVID-19 samples collected from the United States, Italy and Spain covered acute and convalescent phases. The analysed material was cDNA or gDNA that came from T cells, B-cell-depleted T cells, or PBMCs.

V gene TRBV2 combines with J gene TRBJ1-2; D remains unclear. The clonotype was recovered from a woman aged 45-65 years in a cohort sampled during active COVID-19. The specimen was peripheral blood. The CDR3 region has the DNA TGTGCCAGCAGGAGGCAAGACTATGGCTACACCTTC. Translated, it gives CASRRQDYGYTF.